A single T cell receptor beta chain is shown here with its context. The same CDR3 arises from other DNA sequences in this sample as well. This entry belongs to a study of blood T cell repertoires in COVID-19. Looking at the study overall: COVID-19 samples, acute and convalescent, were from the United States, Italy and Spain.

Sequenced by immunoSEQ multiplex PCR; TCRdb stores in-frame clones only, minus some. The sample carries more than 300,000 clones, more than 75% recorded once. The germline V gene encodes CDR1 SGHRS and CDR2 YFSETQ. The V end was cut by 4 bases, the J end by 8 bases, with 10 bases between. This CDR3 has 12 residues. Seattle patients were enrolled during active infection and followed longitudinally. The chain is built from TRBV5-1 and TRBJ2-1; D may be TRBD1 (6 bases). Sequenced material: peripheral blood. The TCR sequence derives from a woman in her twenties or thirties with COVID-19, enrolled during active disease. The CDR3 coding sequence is TGCGCCAGCAGCCGCGAGGGGGATGAGCAGTTCTTC. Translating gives CASSREGDEQFF.